This T cell receptor (beta chain) was obtained from a study of shared clonotypes between healthy human individuals (dated by TCRdb to 2020 to 2022). Looking at the study overall: The cohort comprised a couple of women and a few men aged 18 to 49 years. For each donor, three plates each were used for CD4 naive and CD4 memory, two plates were used for CD8 naive, and one plate was used for CD8 memory. Blood TCR repertoires of about 5 healthy adults were deeply sequenced to estimate repertoire size and the extent of clonotype sharing between individuals. Libraries were prepared and TCR repertoires were sequenced by different laboratories using diverse techniques, in order to increase sequencing depth and limit assay-specific biases. Between about 0.9 and 8.9 billion PBMCs per donor were obtained by leukapheresis. Broad study findings and their caveats: The genetic and exposure-history diversity represented was limited by the small number of donors. Based on pairwise subsampling, the degree of clonotype sharing among donors was expected to be affected by sequencing depth. Estimated clonotype richness was generally larger for naive than for memory subsets. Compared with non-shared clonotypes, the clonotypes found in all four sorted-subset donors had higher generation probabilities. Sampling was restricted to blood, and TCR repertoires in tissue are likely to differ from TCR repertoires in blood. Incomplete sequencing was indicated by rarefaction of sorted-subset datasets, despite the large sequencing depth. Across a handful of donors, about 5% of naive CD4, approximately 4% of naive CD8, 2.3% of memory CD4, and about 0.44% of memory CD8 clonotypes were shared.

Using the deep immunoSEQ assay, TCR CDR3 regions were amplified from genomic DNA by multiplex PCR. For each cell subset, the extracted genomic DNA was distributed evenly across all wells of several immunoSEQ 96-well plates, and each plate served as one replicate. Each replicate PCR for sorted subsets received around 200 ng genomic DNA, equal to roughly 30,000 T cell genomes. Purified libraries were quantified with a Qubit 3.0 fluorometer, sized on a Bioanalyzer 2100, and re-quantified with the KAPA Library Quantification kit. Every immunoSEQ 96-well plate was sequenced on a dedicated single-read 150-cycle Illumina NextSeq 550 flow cell. Regarding the original processing steps: The immunoSEQ output contained only junctional sequences without quality scores, so filtering could not match that applied to full-length reads. Sequences were annotated with PyIR, a Python wrapper for IgBLAST v1.9, and V/J genes and CDR3 were assigned using IMGT germline references. Any read was removed if the V/J assignment was weak (E-value above 1e-6), the CDR3 was missing, or the read contained stop codons, out-of-frame junctions, or ambiguous translated residues. V3J clonotypes were defined as sequences sharing the same inferred V gene, J gene, and CDR3 amino acid sequence. Percentage overlap between repertoires was computed as shared unique clonotypes divided by the size of the smaller repertoire. Richness of each repertoire was evaluated using RTK rarefaction, the Chao1 estimator, and Recon v2.1 estimates of unobserved clonotypes. Generation probabilities were computed with OLGA for all TCRbeta clonotypes obtained by the gDNA method from several donors. TCRdb retrieved this table from immuneACCESS and kept in-frame rearrangements only. Not all clones are present; in checked studies, unresolved V genes account for under half, and no reason is known for the remainder. V and J calls and clone size are those listed in that table; D and trimming were worked out from the DNA. This sample is represented by about 2 million clones; 95% of them were singletons. The ten largest clones add up to more than 0.1% of the sample.

Donors were healthy HIV-negative adults with no recently reported acute infections or vaccinations. Only Caucasian adults living in Nashville, Tennessee, USA were represented among the donors. Magnetic negative selection was used to enrich CD4+ T cells, after which naive cells were positively selected on CD45RA and the negative fraction became the memory subset. Blood was obtained by leukapheresis, after which PBMCs were separated by Ficoll-Histopaque density gradient centrifugation and cryopreserved in liquid nitrogen vapor phase. Purity and quantity of every magnetically sorted T cell population were checked by analytical flow cytometry. From each sorted fraction, genomic DNA was isolated and quantified by UV absorbance on a Nanodrop 2000c. Worth noting for this clone: Its antigen is still unknown. No base qualities exist here, and no much larger clone lies one base off it.

V sheds 8 bases and J sheds 6 bases, leaving 17 bases between their ends. The germline V gene yields SNHLY for CDR1 and FYNNEI for CDR2. Measured from the cysteine to the phenylalanine, the CDR3 is 13 residues long. Here the CDR3 DNA is all that survives: 39 bases in frame from base 1. Recombination linked TRBV2 to TRBJ2-7; TRBD2 might be the D gene, on 5 matching bases. Source material: naive CD4+ T cells sorted from blood. The meaning of the sample's cell subset or site label: CD45RA+ positively selected. The receptor was isolated from a man younger than 30 in good health. The nucleotide sequence is TGTGCCAGCGACCGGGGTAAGGCGGGCGAGCAGTACTTC. This gives the protein CASDRGKAGEQYF.